This T cell receptor (beta chain) was found in a study of T cells expressing NK-cell markers. Study information: Seven of eight sequenced donors tested HCMV-seropositive; one tested seronegative.

What made the TCR beta cDNA was 5'RACE template switching with UMIs. From the 5' RACE reads, TCRdb lists one entry per CDR3 protein and no DNA. The sample data list 400,000 to 450,000 distinct CDR3 sequences. The CDR3 is 16 amino acids. The sequence was collected from a woman aged 18 to 69 in good health. The chain joins TRBV12-3 or TRBV12-4 to TRBJ2-3; the TCRdb call, TRBD1, lacks DNA for checking. The sequenced sample consisted of blood T cells: a sorted CD56 or NKG2C T cell subset, CD4+ or CD8+ T cells, or bulk PBMC T cells (not recorded which). The CDR3 is CASSPRQGPSTDTQYF.